This TCR beta chain was sequenced for a study of cytomegalovirus exposure and HLA in healthy donors. Study conclusions and caveats: The study labeled 150 to 200 TCR beta chains cytomegalovirus-associated. A later analysis found most CMV-associated TCR beta chains apparently HLA-restricted.

The study ran its PCR with 60 Vbeta and 13 Jbeta primers. The data were produced by immunoSEQ multiplex PCR, yet TCRdb's version contains in-frame clones alone and is incomplete. Seen here are around 170,000 clones, about 65% observed once, and the top ten hold approximately 1.4%. The table lists this clone with a few counts. The antigen is undetermined. The V end was cut by 4 bases, the J end by 8 bases, with 18 bases between. Germline V lookup: CDR1 SQVTM, CDR2 ANQGSEA. There are 14 residues in the CDR3. V usage is TRBV29-1 and J usage is TRBJ1-5; TRBD1 is a possible D gene (5 bases). The sequencing sample was made of PBMCs. This clonotype was sampled from a girl under 18 in good health and CMV-seronegative. The CDR3 DNA reads as TGCAGCGTTGTGGATGGGGCTGAAATGGAGCCCCAGCATTTT. It encodes CSVVDGAEMEPQHF.